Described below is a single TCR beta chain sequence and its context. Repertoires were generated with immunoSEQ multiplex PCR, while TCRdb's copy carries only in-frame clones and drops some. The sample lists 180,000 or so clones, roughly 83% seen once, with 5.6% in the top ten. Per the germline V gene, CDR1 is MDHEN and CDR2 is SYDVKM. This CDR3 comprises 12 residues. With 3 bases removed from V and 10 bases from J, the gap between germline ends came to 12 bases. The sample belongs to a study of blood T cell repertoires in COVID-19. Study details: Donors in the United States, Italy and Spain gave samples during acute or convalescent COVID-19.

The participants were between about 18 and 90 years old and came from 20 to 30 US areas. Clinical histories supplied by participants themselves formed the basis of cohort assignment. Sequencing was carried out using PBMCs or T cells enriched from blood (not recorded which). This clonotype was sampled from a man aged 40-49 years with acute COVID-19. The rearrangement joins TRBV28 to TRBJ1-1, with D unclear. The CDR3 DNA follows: TGTGCCAGCAGTTTTTTGGGAGTGGCAGCTTTCTTT. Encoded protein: CASSFLGVAAFF. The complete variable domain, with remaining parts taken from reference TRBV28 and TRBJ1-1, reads DVKVTQSSRYLVKRTGEKVFLECVQDMDHENMFWYRQDPGLGLRLIYFSYDVKMKEKGDIPEGYSVSREKKERFSLILESASTNQTSMYLCASSFLGVAAFFGQGTRLTVV.